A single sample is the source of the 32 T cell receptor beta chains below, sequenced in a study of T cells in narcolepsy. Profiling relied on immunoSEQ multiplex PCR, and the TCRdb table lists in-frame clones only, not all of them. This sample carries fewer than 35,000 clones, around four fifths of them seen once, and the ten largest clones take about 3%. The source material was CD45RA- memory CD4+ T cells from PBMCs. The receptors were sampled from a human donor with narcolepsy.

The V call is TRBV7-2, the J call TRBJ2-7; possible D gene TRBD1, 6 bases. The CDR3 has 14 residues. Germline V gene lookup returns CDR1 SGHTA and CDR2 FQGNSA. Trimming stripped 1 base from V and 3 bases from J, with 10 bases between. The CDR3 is CASSLVQGDYEQYF. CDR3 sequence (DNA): TGTGCCAGCAGCTTAGTACAGGGAGACTACGAGCAGTACTTC.

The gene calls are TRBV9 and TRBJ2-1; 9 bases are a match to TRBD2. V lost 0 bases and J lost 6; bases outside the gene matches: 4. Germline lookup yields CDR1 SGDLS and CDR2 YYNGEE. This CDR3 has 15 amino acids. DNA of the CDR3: TGTGCCAGCAGCGTAGTTCTAGCGGGGCTCAATGAGCAGTTCTTC. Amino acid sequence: CASSVVLAGLNEQFF.

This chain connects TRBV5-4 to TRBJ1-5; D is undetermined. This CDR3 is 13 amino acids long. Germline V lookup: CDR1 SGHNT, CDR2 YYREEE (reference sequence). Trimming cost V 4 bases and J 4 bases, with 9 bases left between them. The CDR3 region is CASSRGPNQPQHF. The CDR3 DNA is TGTGCCAGCAGCCGAGGCCCAAATCAGCCCCAGCATTTT.

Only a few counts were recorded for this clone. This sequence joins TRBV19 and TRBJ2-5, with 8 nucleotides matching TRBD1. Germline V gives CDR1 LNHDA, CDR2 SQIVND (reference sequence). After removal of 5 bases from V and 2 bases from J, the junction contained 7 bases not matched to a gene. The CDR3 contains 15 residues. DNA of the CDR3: TGTGCCAGTAGTCCCCGGACAGGGTTTCAAGAGACCCAGTACTTC. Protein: CASSPRTGFQETQYF. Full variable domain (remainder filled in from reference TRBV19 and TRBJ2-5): DGGITQSPKYLFRKEGQNVTLSCEQNLNHDAMYWYRQDPGQGLRLIYYSQIVNDFQKGDIAEGYSVSREKKESFPLTVTSAQKNPTAFYLCASSPRTGFQETQYFGPGTRLLVL.

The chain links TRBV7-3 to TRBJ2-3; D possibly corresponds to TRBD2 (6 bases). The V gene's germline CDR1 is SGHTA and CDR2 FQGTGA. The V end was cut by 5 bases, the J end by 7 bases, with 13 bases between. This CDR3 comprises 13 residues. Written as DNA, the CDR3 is TGTGCCAGCAGCCTTAGCGGCGGAAATACGCAGTATTTT. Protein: CASSLSGGNTQYF.

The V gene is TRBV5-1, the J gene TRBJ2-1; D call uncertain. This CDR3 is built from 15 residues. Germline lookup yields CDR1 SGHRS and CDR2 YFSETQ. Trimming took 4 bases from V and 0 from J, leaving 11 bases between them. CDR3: CASSRAMGSYNEQFF. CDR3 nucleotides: TGCGCCAGCAGCCGGGCCATGGGCTCCTACAATGAGCAGTTCTTC. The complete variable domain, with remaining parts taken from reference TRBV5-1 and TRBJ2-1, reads KAGVTQTPRYLIKTRGQQVTLSCSPISGHRSVSWYQQTPGQGLQFLFEYFSETQRNKGNFPGRFSGRQFSNSRSEMNVSTLELGDSALYLCASSRAMGSYNEQFFGPGTRLTVL.

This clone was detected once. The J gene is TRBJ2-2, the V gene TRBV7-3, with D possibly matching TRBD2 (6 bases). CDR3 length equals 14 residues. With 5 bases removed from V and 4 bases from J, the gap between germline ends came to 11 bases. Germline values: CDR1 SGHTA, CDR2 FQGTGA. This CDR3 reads CASSELATTGELFF. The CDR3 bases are TGTGCCAGCAGCGAGCTAGCGACCACCGGGGAGCTGTTTTTT.

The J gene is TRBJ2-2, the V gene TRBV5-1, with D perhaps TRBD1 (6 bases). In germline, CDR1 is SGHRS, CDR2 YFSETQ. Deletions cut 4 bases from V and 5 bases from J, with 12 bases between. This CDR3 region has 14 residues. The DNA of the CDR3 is TGCGCCAGCAGCCTCAACCAGGGGACCGGGGAGCTGTTTTTT. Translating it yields CASSLNQGTGELFF.

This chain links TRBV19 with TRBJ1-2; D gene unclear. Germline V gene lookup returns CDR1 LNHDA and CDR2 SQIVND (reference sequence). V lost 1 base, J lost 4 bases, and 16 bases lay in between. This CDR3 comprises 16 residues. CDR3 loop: CASSIGEGLTFYGYTF. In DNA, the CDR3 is TGTGCCAGTAGTATAGGCGAAGGCCTGACGTTCTATGGCTACACCTTC.

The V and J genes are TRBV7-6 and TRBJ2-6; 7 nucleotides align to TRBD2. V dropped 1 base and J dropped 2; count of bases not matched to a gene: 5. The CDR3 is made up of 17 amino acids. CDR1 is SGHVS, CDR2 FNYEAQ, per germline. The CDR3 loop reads CASSLGPAGTGANVLTF. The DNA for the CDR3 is TGTGCCAGCAGCTTAGGCCCAGCGGGGACTGGGGCCAACGTCCTGACTTTC.

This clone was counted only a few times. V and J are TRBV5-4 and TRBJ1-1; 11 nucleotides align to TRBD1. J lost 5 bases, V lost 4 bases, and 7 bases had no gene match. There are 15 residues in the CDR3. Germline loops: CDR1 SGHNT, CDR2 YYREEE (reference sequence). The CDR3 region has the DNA TGTGCCAGCAGCCCGGACAGGGGGCGAGAAACTGAAGCTTTCTTT. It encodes CASSPDRGRETEAFF.

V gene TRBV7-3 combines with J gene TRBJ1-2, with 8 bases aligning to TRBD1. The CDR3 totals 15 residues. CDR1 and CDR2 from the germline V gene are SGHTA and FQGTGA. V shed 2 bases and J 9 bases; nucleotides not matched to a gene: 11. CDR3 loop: CASSLGVDRVESYTF. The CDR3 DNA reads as TGTGCCAGCAGCTTAGGGGTGGACAGGGTCGAAAGCTACACCTTC.

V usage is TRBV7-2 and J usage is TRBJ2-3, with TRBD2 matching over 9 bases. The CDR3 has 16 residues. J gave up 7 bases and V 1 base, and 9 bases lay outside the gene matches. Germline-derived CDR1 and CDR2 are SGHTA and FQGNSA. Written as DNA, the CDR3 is TGTGCCAGCAGCTTAGAGTGGGCGGGGGGGCAGAATACGCAGTATTTT. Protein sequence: CASSLEWAGGQNTQYF. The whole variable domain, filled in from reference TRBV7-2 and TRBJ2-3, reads GAGVSQSPSNKVTEKGKDVELRCDPISGHTALYWYRQSLGQGLEFLIYFQGNSAPDKSGLPSDRFSAERTGGSVSTLTIQRTQQEDSAVYLCASSLEWAGGQNTQYFGPGTRLTVL.

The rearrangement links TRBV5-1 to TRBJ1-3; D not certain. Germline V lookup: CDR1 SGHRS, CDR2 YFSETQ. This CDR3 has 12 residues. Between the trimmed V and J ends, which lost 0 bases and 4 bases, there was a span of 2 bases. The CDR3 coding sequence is TGCGCCAGCAGCTTGGCCGGAAACACCATATATTTT. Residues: CASSLAGNTIYF.

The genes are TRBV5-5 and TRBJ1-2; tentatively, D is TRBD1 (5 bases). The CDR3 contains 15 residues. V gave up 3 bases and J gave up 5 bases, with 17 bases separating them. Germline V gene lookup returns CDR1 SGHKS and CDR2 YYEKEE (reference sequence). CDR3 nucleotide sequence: TGTGCCAGCAGCTGGAACCGGGACGGACCTTATGGCTACACCTTC. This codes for CASSWNRDGPYGYTF.

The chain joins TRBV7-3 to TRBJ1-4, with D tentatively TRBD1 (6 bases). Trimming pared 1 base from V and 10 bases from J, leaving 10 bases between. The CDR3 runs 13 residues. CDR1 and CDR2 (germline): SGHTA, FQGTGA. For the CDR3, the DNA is TGTGCCAGCAGCTTAAACGAAGGGGGAAAACTGTTTTTT. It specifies CASSLNEGGKLFF.

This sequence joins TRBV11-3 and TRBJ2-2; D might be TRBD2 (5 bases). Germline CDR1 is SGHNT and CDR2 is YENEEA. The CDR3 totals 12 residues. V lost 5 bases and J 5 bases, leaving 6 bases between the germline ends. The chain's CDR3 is CASSRGTGELFF. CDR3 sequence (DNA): TGTGCCAGCAGCCGAGGGACCGGGGAGCTGTTTTTT.

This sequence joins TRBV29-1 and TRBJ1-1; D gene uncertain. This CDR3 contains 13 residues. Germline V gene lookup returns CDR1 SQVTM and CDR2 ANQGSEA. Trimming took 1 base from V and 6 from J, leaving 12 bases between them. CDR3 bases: TGCAGCGTTGAAGGGCCTTCAGCACCTGAAGCTTTCTTT. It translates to CSVEGPSAPEAFF. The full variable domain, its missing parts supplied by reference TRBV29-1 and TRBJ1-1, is SAVISQKPSRDICQRGTSLTIQCQVDSQVTMMFWYRQQPGQSLTLIATANQGSEATYESGFVIDKFPISRPNLTFSTLTVSNMSPEDSSIYLCSVEGPSAPEAFFGQGTRLTVV.

The CDR3 is CASSYTSGGATEQFF. The CDR3, as DNA: TGTGCCAGTAGCTATACTAGCGGGGGGGCCACTGAGCAGTTCTTC. The chain carries TRBV19 and TRBJ2-1, with TRBD2 identical over 13 bases. Losses at the gene ends were 6 bases for V and 9 bases for J; bases not matched to a gene: 8. CDR3 length: 15 residues. The germline gives CDR1 LNHDA, CDR2 SQIVND (reference sequence).

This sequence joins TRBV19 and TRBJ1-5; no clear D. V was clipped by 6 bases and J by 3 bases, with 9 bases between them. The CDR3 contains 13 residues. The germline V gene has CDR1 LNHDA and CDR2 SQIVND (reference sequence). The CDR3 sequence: CASSRENNQPQHF. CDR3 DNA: TGTGCCAGTAGCCGGGAAAACAATCAGCCCCAGCATTTT. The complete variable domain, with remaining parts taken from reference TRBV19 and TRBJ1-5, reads DGGITQSPKYLFRKEGQNVTLSCEQNLNHDAMYWYRQDPGQGLRLIYYSQIVNDFQKGDIAEGYSVSREKKESFPLTVTSAQKNPTAFYLCASSRENNQPQHFGDGTRLSIL.

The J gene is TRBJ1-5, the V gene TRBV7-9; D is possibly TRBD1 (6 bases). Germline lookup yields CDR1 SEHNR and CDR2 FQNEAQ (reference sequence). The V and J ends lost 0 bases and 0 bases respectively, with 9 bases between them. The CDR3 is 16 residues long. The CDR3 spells CASSLAQGNSNQPQHF. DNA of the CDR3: TGTGCCAGCAGCTTAGCACAGGGTAATAGCAATCAGCCCCAGCATTTT.

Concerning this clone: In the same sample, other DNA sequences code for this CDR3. CDR3 nucleotide sequence: TGTGCCAGCAGCGGAACGGGGGGTTACGGCGGGGAGCTGTTTTTT. Translated: CASSGTGGYGGELFF. The chain has TRBV7-9 and TRBJ2-2, with TRBD2 identical over 7 bases. CDR3 size: 15 residues. Germline CDR1 reads SEHNR; CDR2 reads FQNEAQ (reference sequence). The junction had 10 bases not matched to a gene; V was cut back by 5 bases and J by 7 bases.

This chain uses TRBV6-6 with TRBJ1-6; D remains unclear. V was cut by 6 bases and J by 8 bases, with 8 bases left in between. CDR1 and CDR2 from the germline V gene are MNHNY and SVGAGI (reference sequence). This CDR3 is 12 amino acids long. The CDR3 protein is CASRKQDSPLHF. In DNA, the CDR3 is TGTGCCAGCAGGAAGCAGGATTCACCCCTCCACTTT.

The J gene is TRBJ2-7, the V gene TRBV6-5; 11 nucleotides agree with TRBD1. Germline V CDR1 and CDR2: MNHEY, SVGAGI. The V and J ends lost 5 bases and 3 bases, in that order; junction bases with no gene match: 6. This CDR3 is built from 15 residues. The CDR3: CASSGPGQGGYEQYF. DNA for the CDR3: TGTGCCAGCAGTGGGCCGGGACAGGGGGGCTACGAGCAGTACTTC.

CDR3 in DNA: TGTGCCAGCAGTAGGGGAGCCCACGCGAACACCGGGGAGCTGTTTTTT. Its translation: CASSRGAHANTGELFF. The chain employs TRBV2 and TRBJ2-2; perhaps D is TRBD1 or TRBD2 (5 bases each). V was pared by 5 bases and J by 0 bases, with 13 bases between. Germline loops: CDR1 SNHLY, CDR2 FYNNEI. The CDR3 contains 16 residues.

CDR3 amino acids: CASIAGAYNEQFF. The CDR3 DNA sequence: TGTGCCTCCATAGCGGGGGCTTACAATGAGCAGTTCTTC. The V call is TRBV30, the J call TRBJ2-1; TRBD2 agrees at 9 bases. This CDR3 spans 13 amino acids. V trimming: 7 bases; J trimming: 4 bases; junction bases outside the gene matches: 5. Germline V gives CDR1 GTSNPN, CDR2 SVGIG (reference sequence).

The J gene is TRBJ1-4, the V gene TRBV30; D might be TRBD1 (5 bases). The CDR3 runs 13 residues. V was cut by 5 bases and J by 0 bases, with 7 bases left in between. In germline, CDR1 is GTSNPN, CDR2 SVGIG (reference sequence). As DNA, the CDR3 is TGTGCCTGGCCGACAGCAACTAATGAAAAACTGTTTTTT. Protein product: CAWPTATNEKLFF.

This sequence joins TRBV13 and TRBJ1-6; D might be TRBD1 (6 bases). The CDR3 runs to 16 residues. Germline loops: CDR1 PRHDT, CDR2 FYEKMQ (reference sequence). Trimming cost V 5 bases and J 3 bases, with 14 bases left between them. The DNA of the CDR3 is TGTGCCAGCAGCCCCCCAGGGGATCGCTATAATTCACCCCTCCACTTT. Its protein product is CASSPPGDRYNSPLHF.

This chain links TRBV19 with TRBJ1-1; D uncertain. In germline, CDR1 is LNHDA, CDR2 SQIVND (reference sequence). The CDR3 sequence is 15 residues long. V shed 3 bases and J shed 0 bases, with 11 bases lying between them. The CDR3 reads CASSIPGGLNTEAFF. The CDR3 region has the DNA TGTGCCAGTAGTATTCCAGGCGGGCTGAACACTGAAGCTTTCTTT.

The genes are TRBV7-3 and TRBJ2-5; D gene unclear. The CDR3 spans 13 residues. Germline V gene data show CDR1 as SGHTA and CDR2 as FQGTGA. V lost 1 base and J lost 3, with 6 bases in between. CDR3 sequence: CASSLRPEETQYF. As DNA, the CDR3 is TGTGCCAGCAGCTTAAGGCCAGAAGAGACCCAGTACTTC.

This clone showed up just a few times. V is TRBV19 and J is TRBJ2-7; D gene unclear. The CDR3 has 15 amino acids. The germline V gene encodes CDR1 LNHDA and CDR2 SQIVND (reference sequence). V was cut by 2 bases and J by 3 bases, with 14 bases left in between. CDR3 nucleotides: TGTGCCAGTAGTATAAGGGCCGGCGGATACTACGAGCAGTACTTC. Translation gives CASSIRAGGYYEQYF.

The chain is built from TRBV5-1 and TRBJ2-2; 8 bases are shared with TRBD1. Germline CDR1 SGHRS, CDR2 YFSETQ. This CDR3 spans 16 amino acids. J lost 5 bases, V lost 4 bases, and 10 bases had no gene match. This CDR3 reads CASSPDRGVDTGELFF. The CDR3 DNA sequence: TGCGCCAGCAGCCCCGACAGGGGTGTTGATACCGGGGAGCTGTTTTTT.